What follows are 27 T cell receptor beta chains derived from one specimen sequenced in a study of shared clonotypes between healthy human individuals (dated by TCRdb to 2018 to 2020). Library construction relied on the immunoSEQ multiplex PCR assay. TCRdb limited this immuneACCESS table to in-frame rearrangements with V and J called. A share of clones is missing; checked studies link under half to unresolved V genes, and the rest is unexplained. In this sample the table shows about 1.1 million clones, 60% to 85% of which occur a single time. The ten largest clones capture 0.89% of the sample. Sample: memory CD4+ T cells from PBMCs. The sample's cell subset or site label is to be understood as: CD45RA-negative fraction. The receptors stem from a man aged 18 to 29 in good health. Some clones in this sample may be carry-over from other donors' samples.

The sample holds one count of this clone. The chain carries TRBV5-1 and TRBJ2-4; D is uncertain. Germline CDR1 is SGHRS and CDR2 is YFSETQ. The CDR3 is made up of 14 amino acids. Trimming pared 6 bases from V and 0 bases from J, leaving 10 bases between. The CDR3 DNA reads TGCGCCAGCACCGCCGACCCAGCCAAAAACATTCAGTACTTC. Translating gives CASTADPAKNIQYF. The full variable domain, its missing parts supplied by reference TRBV5-1 and TRBJ2-4, is KAGVTQTPRYLIKTRGQQVTLSCSPISGHRSVSWYQQTPGQGLQFLFEYFSETQRNKGNFPGRFSGRQFSNSRSEMNVSTLELGDSALYLCASTADPAKNIQYFGAGTRLSVL.

CDR3 nucleotide sequence: TGTGCCAGCAGCCCCTTGGGACTTTCACCCCTCCACTTT. This encodes CASSPLGLSPLHF. The chain recombines TRBV7-9 with TRBJ1-6, with D possibly TRBD1 on 5 matching bases. The length of the CDR3 is 13 residues. V lost 5 bases and J 9 bases, leaving 11 bases between the germline ends. Germline CDR1 SEHNR, CDR2 FQNEAQ (reference sequence).

The chain has TRBV28 and TRBJ2-3; TRBD2 aligns across 12 bases. The CDR3 runs 16 residues. Trimming removed 6 bases from V and 4 bases from J; junction bases left unmatched: 8. From germline, CDR1 is MDHEN and CDR2 SYDVKM. In DNA form, the CDR3 reads TGTGCCAGCAGCCCCCTAGCGGGAGGGCCATCAGATACGCAGTATTTT. Its translation is CASSPLAGGPSDTQYF.

CDR3: CASSYSHTPGDEQFF. As DNA, the CDR3 is TGTGCCAGCAGTTACTCTCACACCCCAGGAGATGAGCAGTTCTTC. The V and J genes are TRBV6-6 and TRBJ2-1; D is uncertain. V was cut by 0 bases and J by 8 bases, with 14 bases left in between. The V gene's germline CDR1 is MNHNY and CDR2 SVGAGI (reference sequence). CDR3 size: 15 residues.

This chain joins TRBV4-1 and TRBJ2-1, with TRBD2 matching 8 bases. V shed 0 bases and J 8 bases; nucleotides not matched to a gene: 15. Germline V CDR1 and CDR2: MGHRA, YSYEKL. The CDR3 has 18 amino acids. CDR3 region: CASSQDPTGTRFGDEQFF. The DNA of the CDR3 is TGCGCCAGCAGCCAAGATCCTACCGGGACTAGGTTTGGAGATGAGCAGTTCTTC.

The chain is built from TRBV28 and TRBJ1-2; the D gene is possibly TRBD1 (6 bases). Trimming left V 4 bases short and J 5 bases short, with 8 bases between. This CDR3 is 12 amino acids long. Germline V gives CDR1 MDHEN, CDR2 SYDVKM. CDR3 coding DNA: TGTGCCAGCAGTTCAGGGGTTTATGGCTACACCTTC. Translation gives CASSSGVYGYTF.

The genes are TRBV9 and TRBJ2-7; D possibly corresponds to TRBD1 (6 bases). The CDR3 extends over 18 amino acids. Germline V CDR1 and CDR2: SGDLS, YYNGEE. With 4 bases removed from V and 5 bases from J, the gap between germline ends came to 28 bases. The CDR3 DNA sequence: TGTGCCAGCAGCCCAAGCTTGACATACAGGGTGGGGCTGAACGAGCAGTACTTC. Residues: CASSPSLTYRVGLNEQYF.

This clone has just a few counts. The chain couples TRBV28 to TRBJ1-5; D remains unclear. The CDR3 is made up of 14 amino acids. V was trimmed by 8 bases and J by 2 bases, leaving 13 bases between them. Germline CDR1 and CDR2: MDHEN and SYDVKM. CDR3 residues: CASFSPSGNQPQHF. For the CDR3, the DNA is TGTGCCAGCTTTTCCCCCAGCGGCAATCAGCCCCAGCATTTT.

This clone was found once. The V gene is TRBV19, the J gene TRBJ2-7, with 11 positions matching TRBD1. The CDR3 contains 13 residues. V lost 9 bases to trimming and J lost 7 bases; unmatched junction nucleotides: 8. Germline V CDR1 and CDR2: LNHDA, SQIVND (reference sequence). CDR3 protein: CASSGQGVREQYF. The CDR3 DNA reads as TGTGCCAGCTCGGGACAGGGGGTTCGGGAGCAGTACTTC. Filled out from reference TRBV19 and TRBJ2-7, the complete variable domain reads DGGITQSPKYLFRKEGQNVTLSCEQNLNHDAMYWYRQDPGQGLRLIYYSQIVNDFQKGDIAEGYSVSREKKESFPLTVTSAQKNPTAFYLCASSGQGVREQYFGPGTRLTVT.

The chain joins TRBV29-1 to TRBJ1-5; 7 nucleotides line up with TRBD1. J was trimmed by 2 bases and V by 4 bases; bases with no gene match: 2. Germline CDR1 reads SQVTM; CDR2 reads ANQGSEA. This CDR3 has 13 amino acids. CDR3 protein: CSVGQGGNQPQHF. The CDR3 nucleotides are TGCAGCGTTGGACAGGGTGGCAATCAGCCCCAGCATTTT.

V is TRBV28 and J is TRBJ2-5; TRBD2 aligns across 7 bases. The germline V gene has CDR1 MDHEN and CDR2 SYDVKM. CDR3 length: 13 residues. J was trimmed by 3 bases and V by 8 bases; bases with no gene match: 6. CDR3 loop: CASGSAGEETQYF. As DNA, the CDR3 is TGTGCCAGCGGATCGGCGGGAGAAGAGACCCAGTACTTC.

This chain uses TRBV2 with TRBJ2-3, with no clear D. V was clipped by 7 bases and J by 2 bases, with 13 bases between them. The germline CDR1 and CDR2 sequences are SNHLY and FYNNEI. This CDR3 is built from 14 residues. The DNA for the CDR3 is TGTGCCAGCAATTGGGATTCTTCCACAGATACGCAGTATTTT. Translation gives CASNWDSSTDTQYF.

This chain connects TRBV10-3 to TRBJ2-3, with TRBD1 matching over 7 bases. Germline V gives CDR1 ENHRY, CDR2 SYGVKD. The CDR3 covers 13 residues. With V trimmed by 9 bases and J by 1 base, 4 bases remained unmatched. CDR3 sequence: CAIEGAGTDTQYF. The CDR3 DNA reads as TGTGCCATAGAGGGGGCGGGCACAGATACGCAGTATTTT.

The V gene is TRBV29-1, the J gene TRBJ2-2; a possible D gene is TRBD2 (6 bases). V was cut by 6 bases and J by 0 bases, with 11 bases left in between. CDR1 is SQVTM, CDR2 ANQGSEA, per germline. The CDR3 loop spans 14 amino acids. CDR3 sequence (DNA): TGCAGCGTCCCGGGACTTGCGAACACCGGGGAGCTGTTTTTT. This gives the protein CSVPGLANTGELFF.

This sequence joins TRBV6-1 and TRBJ1-2; D is possibly TRBD1 (5 bases). The length of the CDR3 is 15 residues. V was clipped by 4 bases and J by 3 bases, with 15 bases between them. The germline V gene encodes CDR1 MNHNS and CDR2 SASEGT. The CDR3 DNA sequence: TGTGCCAGCAGTGGGGGGGGTTTAGCCCACTATGGCTACACCTTC. Protein: CASSGGGLAHYGYTF.

This chain connects TRBV6-5 to TRBJ2-2; possibly TRBD1 for D (5 bases). In germline, CDR1 is MNHEY, CDR2 SVGAGI. Trimming left V 4 bases short and J 5 bases short, with 8 bases between. The CDR3 runs 13 residues. The chain's CDR3 is CASSSRVTGELFF. DNA for the CDR3: TGTGCCAGCAGTTCCAGGGTTACCGGGGAGCTGTTTTTT.

This clone was picked up a small number of times. The chain is built from TRBV15 and TRBJ1-5; the D gene is possibly TRBD1 (6 bases). Trimming stripped 5 bases from V and 3 bases from J, with 14 bases between. CDR1 LNHNV and CDR2 YYDKDF come from the germline V gene (reference sequence). The CDR3 runs 15 residues. CDR3 bases: TGTGCCACCAGCCCAGGGGAATTTTCCAATCAGCCCCAGCATTTT. Its translation is CATSPGEFSNQPQHF. Together with reference TRBV15 and TRBJ1-5, the CDR3 gives the full variable domain: DAMVIQNPRYQVTQFGKPVTLSCSQTLNHNVMYWYQQKSSQAPKLLFHYYDKDFNNEADTPDNFQSRRPNTSFCFLDIRSPGLGDTAMYLCATSPGEFSNQPQHFGDGTRLSIL.

The chain carries TRBV6-5 and TRBJ2-3, with 8 positions matching TRBD2. J lost 5 bases, V lost 6 bases, and 10 bases had no gene match. Germline-derived CDR1 and CDR2 are MNHEY and SVGAGI. CDR3 size: 15 residues. DNA of the CDR3: TGTGCCAGCAGAGGAGGCGGGAGGTTCAGAGATACGCAGTATTTT. Translation: CASRGGGRFRDTQYF.

The chain links TRBV5-4 to TRBJ1-2; 8 positions agree with TRBD1. The CDR3 covers 15 residues. V dropped 2 bases and J dropped 6; count of bases not matched to a gene: 9. Germline V gene data show CDR1 as SGHNT and CDR2 as YYREEE (reference sequence). This CDR3 is CASSLNRMGQDGYTF. CDR3 DNA: TGTGCCAGCAGCTTAAATAGAATGGGACAGGATGGCTACACCTTC.

This clone was recorded only once. The V and J genes are TRBV19 and TRBJ2-1; 7 nucleotides align to TRBD2. Trimming took 1 base from V and 6 from J; bases not matched to a gene: 6. The germline V gene encodes CDR1 LNHDA and CDR2 SQIVND (reference sequence). The CDR3 runs to 15 residues. The CDR3 bases are TGTGCCAGTAGTATAGGCGGGAGCACGGGCAATGAGCAGTTCTTC. This encodes CASSIGGSTGNEQFF.

The chain carries TRBV10-3 and TRBJ2-5, with a tentative D call TRBD2 (6 bases). V was pared by 7 bases and J by 0 bases, with 15 bases between. Germline values: CDR1 ENHRY, CDR2 SYGVKD. The CDR3 extends over 15 amino acids. Here the CDR3 reads CAIKKGAGHQETQYF. The CDR3 DNA is TGTGCCATCAAAAAAGGAGCGGGCCACCAAGAGACCCAGTACTTC.

The chain employs TRBV6-5 and TRBJ1-2, with unresolved D. With 6 bases removed from V and 8 bases from J, the gap between germline ends came to 16 bases. This CDR3 region has 13 residues. Germline V gives CDR1 MNHEY, CDR2 SVGAGI. The DNA for the CDR3 is TGTGCCAGCAGCCAAGAGTGGTTGAAGGGCTACACCTTC. Amino acid sequence: CASSQEWLKGYTF.

The gene calls are TRBV19 and TRBJ1-1, with TRBD1 identical over 7 bases. Trimming took 3 bases from V and 4 from J; bases not matched to a gene: 5. This CDR3 comprises 14 residues. Germline values: CDR1 LNHDA, CDR2 SQIVND (reference sequence). The CDR3 DNA sequence: TGTGCCAGTAGTATTGACAGGGCCGGCACTGAAGCTTTCTTT. Protein sequence: CASSIDRAGTEAFF.

V usage is TRBV19 and J usage is TRBJ1-5; TRBD1 is a possible D gene (6 bases). The CDR3 loop spans 17 amino acids. V lost 5 bases to trimming and J lost 1 base, with 18 bases between them. Germline values: CDR1 LNHDA, CDR2 SQIVND (reference sequence). The CDR3 sequence is CASSANLYRESNQPQHF. The CDR3 bases are TGTGCCAGTAGTGCCAACCTGTACAGGGAGAGCAATCAGCCCCAGCATTTT.

The chain recombines TRBV7-2 with TRBJ1-2; 10 positions match TRBD1. Germline CDR1 SGHTA, CDR2 FQGNSA. The CDR3 loop spans 15 amino acids. With V trimmed by 5 bases and J by 4 bases, 7 bases remained unmatched. The CDR3 DNA follows: TGTGCCAGCAGCCCAGACAGGGGGCGCCTCTATGGCTACACCTTC. Translating it yields CASSPDRGRLYGYTF.

The gene calls are TRBV15 and TRBJ1-1, with D hard to call. Germline V gives CDR1 LNHNV, CDR2 YYDKDF (reference sequence). V was clipped by 3 bases and J by 0 bases, with 5 bases between them. The CDR3 consists of 13 residues. The CDR3 loop reads CATSRGVNTEAFF. The CDR3 nucleotides are TGTGCCACCAGCAGGGGAGTGAACACTGAAGCTTTCTTT. The complete variable domain, with remaining parts taken from reference TRBV15 and TRBJ1-1, reads DAMVIQNPRYQVTQFGKPVTLSCSQTLNHNVMYWYQQKSSQAPKLLFHYYDKDFNNEADTPDNFQSRRPNTSFCFLDIRSPGLGDTAMYLCATSRGVNTEAFFGQGTRLTVV.

The rearrangement links TRBV19 to TRBJ2-5; D gene uncertain. Trimming shortened V by 1 base and J by 2 bases, and 8 bases separated the two germline ends. This CDR3 is 14 amino acids long. Per germline, CDR1 LNHDA and CDR2 SQIVND (reference sequence). CDR3 loop: CASSIGTIQETQYF. In DNA, the CDR3 is TGTGCCAGTAGTATAGGCACCATTCAAGAGACCCAGTACTTC.